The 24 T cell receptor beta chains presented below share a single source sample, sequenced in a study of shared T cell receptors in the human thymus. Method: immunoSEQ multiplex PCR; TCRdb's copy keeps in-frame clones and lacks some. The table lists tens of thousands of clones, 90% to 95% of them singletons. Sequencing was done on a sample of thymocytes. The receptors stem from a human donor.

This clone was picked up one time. DNA for the CDR3: TGTGCCAGCAGCGTACCGATGGAGGGAGGCTATGGCTACACCTTC. Protein: CASSVPMEGGYGYTF. V gene TRBV9 combines with J gene TRBJ1-2; no reliable D call. The CDR3 runs 15 residues. Germline V gene lookup returns CDR1 SGDLS and CDR2 YYNGEE. With 1 base removed from V and 4 bases from J, the gap between germline ends came to 14 bases.

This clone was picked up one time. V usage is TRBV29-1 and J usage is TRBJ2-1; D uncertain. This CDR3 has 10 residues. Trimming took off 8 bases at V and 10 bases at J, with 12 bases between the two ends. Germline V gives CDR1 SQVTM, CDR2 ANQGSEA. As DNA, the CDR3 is TGCAGCTCGTACTTACGGGAGCAGTTCTTC. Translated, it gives CSSYLREQFF.

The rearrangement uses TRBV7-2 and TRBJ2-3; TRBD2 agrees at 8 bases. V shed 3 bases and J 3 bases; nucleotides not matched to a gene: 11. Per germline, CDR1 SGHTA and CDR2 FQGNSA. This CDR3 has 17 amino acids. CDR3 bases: TGTGCCAGCAGCTTGGGACGGGGGGGCCGTGTGACAGATACGCAGTATTTT. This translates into CASSLGRGGRVTDTQYF.

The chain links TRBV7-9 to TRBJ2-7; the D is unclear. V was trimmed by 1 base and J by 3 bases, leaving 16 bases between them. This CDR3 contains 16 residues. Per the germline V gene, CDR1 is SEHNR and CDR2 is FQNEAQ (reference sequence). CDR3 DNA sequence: TGTGCCAGCAGCTTAGACCGGCCTTCGAGGAACTACGAGCAGTACTTC. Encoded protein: CASSLDRPSRNYEQYF. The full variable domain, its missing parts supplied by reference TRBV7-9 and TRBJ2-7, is DTGVSQNPRHKITKRGQNVTFRCDPISEHNRLYWYRQTLGQGPEFLTYFQNEAQLEKSRLLSDRFSAERPKGSFSTLEIQRTEQGDSAMYLCASSLDRPSRNYEQYFGPGTRLTVT.

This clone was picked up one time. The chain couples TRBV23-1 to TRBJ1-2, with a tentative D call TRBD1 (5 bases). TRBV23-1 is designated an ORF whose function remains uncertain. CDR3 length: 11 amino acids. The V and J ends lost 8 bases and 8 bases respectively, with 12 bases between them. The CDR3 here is CASAQGRGYTF. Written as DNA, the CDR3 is TGCGCCAGCGCCCAGGGCCGCGGCTACACCTTC.

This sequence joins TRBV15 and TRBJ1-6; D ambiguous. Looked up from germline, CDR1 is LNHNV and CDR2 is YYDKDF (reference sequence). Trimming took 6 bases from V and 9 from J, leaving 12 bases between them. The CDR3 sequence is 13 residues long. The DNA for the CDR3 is TGTGCCACCAGTTTTGAAGGCTTTTCACCCCTCCACTTT. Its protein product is CATSFEGFSPLHF.

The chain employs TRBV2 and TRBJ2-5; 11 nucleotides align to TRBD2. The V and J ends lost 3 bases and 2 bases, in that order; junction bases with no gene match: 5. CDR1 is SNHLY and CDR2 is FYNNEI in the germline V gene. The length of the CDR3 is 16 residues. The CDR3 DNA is TGTGCCAGCAGTGAGGAAACTAGCGGGAGTCAAGAGACCCAGTACTTC. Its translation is CASSEETSGSQETQYF.

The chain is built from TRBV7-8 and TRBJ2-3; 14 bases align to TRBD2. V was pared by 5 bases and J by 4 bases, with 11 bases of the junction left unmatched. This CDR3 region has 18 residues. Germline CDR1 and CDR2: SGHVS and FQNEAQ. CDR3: CASSPFRLAGGCADTQYF. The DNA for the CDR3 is TGTGCCAGCAGCCCGTTTAGACTAGCGGGGGGGTGCGCAGATACGCAGTATTTT.

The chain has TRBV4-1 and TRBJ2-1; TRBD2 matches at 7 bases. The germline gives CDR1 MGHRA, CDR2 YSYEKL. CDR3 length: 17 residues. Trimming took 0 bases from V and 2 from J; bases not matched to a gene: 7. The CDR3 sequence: CASSQDEAGEAYNEQFF. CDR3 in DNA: TGCGCCAGCAGCCAAGATGAGGCGGGGGAGGCCTACAATGAGCAGTTCTTC.

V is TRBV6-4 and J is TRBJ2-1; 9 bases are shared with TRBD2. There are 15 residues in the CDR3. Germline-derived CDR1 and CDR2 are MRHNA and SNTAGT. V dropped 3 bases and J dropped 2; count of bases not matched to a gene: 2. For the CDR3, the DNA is TGTGCCAGCAGTGAGCGGGGGGGCCCCTACAATGAGCAGTTCTTC. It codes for CASSERGGPYNEQFF.

The CDR3 spells CASTRSVQAGEKLFF. In DNA, the CDR3 is TGCGCCAGCACCCGGTCGGTACAGGCGGGGGAAAAACTGTTTTTT. This rearrangement joins TRBV4-3 to TRBJ1-4, with a possible D match to TRBD1 (5 bases). This CDR3 region has 15 residues. Germline V gene sequence: CDR1 LGHNA, CDR2 YSLEER. Deletions cut 7 bases from V and 8 bases from J, with 20 bases between.

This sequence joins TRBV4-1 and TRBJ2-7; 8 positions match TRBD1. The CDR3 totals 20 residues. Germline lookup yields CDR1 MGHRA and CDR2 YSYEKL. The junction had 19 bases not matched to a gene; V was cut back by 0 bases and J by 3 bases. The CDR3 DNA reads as TGCGCCAGCAGCCAAGAGGTACCCAAAACAGGGGGGCTCTCCAGCTACGAGCAGTACTTC. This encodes CASSQEVPKTGGLSSYEQYF.

The DNA for the CDR3 is TGTGCCAGCAGCTTGGTCCGGGGTAGCACAGATACGCAGTATTTT. Its translation is CASSLVRGSTDTQYF. The chain has TRBV5-6 and TRBJ2-3; TRBD2 might be the D (5 bases). The V gene's germline CDR1 is SGHDT and CDR2 YYEEEE. This CDR3 has 15 residues. The ends were cut back, 0 bases at V and 0 bases at J, with 8 bases in the middle.

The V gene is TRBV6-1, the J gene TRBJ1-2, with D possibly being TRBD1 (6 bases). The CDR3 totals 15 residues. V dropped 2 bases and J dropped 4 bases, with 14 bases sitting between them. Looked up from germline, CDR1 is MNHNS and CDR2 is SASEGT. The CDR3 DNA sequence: TGTGCCAGCAGTGAAACCAGGACAGTGACCTATGGCTACACCTTC. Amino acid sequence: CASSETRTVTYGYTF.

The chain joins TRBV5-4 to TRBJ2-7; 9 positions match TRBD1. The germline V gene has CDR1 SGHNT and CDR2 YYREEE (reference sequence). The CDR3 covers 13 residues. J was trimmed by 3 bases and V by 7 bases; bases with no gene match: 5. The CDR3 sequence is CASGDRGDYEQYF. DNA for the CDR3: TGTGCCAGCGGCGACAGGGGGGACTACGAGCAGTACTTC. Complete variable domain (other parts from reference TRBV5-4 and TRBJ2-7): ETGVTQSPTHLIKTRGQQVTLRCSSQSGHNTVSWYQQALGQGPQFIFQYYREEENGRGNFPPRFSGLQFPNYSSELNVNALELDDSALYLCASGDRGDYEQYFGPGTRLTVT.

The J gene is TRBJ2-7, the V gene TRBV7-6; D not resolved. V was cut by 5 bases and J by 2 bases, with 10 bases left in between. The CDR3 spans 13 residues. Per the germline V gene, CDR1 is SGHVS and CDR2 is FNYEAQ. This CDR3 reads CASSLITPYEQYF. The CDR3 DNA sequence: TGTGCCAGCAGCCTAATAACCCCCTACGAGCAGTACTTC.

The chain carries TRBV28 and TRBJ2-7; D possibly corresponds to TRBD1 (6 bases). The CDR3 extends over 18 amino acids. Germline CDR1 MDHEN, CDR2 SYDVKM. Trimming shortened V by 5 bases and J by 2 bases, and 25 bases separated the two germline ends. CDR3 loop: CASSRNPGLRGIPYEQYF. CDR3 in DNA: TGTGCCAGCAGTCGCAACCCGGGGCTCAGGGGAATCCCCTACGAGCAGTACTTC.

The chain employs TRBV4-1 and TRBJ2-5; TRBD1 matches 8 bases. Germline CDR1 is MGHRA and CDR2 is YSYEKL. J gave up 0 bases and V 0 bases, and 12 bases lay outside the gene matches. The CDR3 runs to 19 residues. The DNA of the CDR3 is TGCGCCAGCAGCCAAGATGGGACAGGTCCCGTAGAACACCAAGAGACCCAGTACTTC. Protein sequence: CASSQDGTGPVEHQETQYF.

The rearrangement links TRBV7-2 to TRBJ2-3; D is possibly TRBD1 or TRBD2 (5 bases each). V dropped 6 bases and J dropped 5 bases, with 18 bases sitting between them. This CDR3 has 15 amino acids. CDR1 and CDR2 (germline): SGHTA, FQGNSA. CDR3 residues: CASRPRGPGGDTQYF. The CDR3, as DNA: TGTGCCAGCAGACCCCGGGGCCCCGGCGGAGATACGCAGTATTTT.

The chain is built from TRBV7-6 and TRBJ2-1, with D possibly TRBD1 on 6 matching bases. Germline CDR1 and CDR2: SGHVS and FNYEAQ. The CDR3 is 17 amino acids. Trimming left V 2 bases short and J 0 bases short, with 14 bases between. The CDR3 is CASSLRGGRSSYNEQFF. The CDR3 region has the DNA TGTGCCAGCAGCTTAAGAGGGGGTAGGAGCTCCTACAATGAGCAGTTCTTC.

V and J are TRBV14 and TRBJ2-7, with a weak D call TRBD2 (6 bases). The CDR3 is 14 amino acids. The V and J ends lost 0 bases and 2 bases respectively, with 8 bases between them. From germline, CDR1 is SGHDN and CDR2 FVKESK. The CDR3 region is CASSQDWGAYEQYF. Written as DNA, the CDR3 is TGTGCCAGCAGCCAAGATTGGGGGGCCTACGAGCAGTACTTC.

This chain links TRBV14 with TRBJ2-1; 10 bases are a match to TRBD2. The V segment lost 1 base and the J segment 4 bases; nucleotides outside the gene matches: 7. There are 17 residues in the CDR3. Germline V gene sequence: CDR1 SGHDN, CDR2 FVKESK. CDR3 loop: CASSQVFSGGPYNEQFF. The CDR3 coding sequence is TGTGCCAGCAGCCAAGTTTTTAGCGGGGGGCCGTACAATGAGCAGTTCTTC.

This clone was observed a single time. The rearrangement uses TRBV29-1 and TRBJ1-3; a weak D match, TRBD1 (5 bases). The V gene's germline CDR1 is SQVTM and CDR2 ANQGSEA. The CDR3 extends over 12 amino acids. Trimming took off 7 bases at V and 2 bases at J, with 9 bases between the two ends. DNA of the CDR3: TGCAGCGCCGGGGGTCCTGGAAACACCATATATTTT. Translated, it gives CSAGGPGNTIYF.

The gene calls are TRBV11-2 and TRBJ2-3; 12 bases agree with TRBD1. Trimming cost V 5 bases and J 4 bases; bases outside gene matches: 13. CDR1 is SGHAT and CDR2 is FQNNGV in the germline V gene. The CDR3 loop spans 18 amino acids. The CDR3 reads CASSGIDRGQGASDTQYF. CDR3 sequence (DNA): TGTGCCAGCAGCGGAATCGACCGGGGACAGGGGGCGTCAGATACGCAGTATTTT.